This T cell receptor beta chain was sequenced during a study of identical twins. Template switching (which added a universal primer site) was used, and cDNA carried unique molecular identifiers. TCRdb independently ran MiXCR on the 5' RACE reads; one entry per CDR3 protein. Among approximately 490,000 distinct CDR3 sequences listed, about 20% were seen once. Germline V lookup: CDR1 MNHNS, CDR2 SASEGT. The CDR3 sequence is 13 residues long. V was clipped by 8 bases and J by 2 bases, with 10 bases between them. These data were likewise used in another study, on yellow fever vaccine responses in identical twins. Per that study: Vaccine-induced T cell responses in twins were reportedly observed to appear partly convergent, partly personalized.

The rearrangement uses TRBV6-1 and TRBJ2-1; possible D gene TRBD1, 5 bases. The receptor was isolated from a woman under 30 in good health. The source material was CD4+ T cells sorted from blood. This CDR3 reads CASQGAPYNEQFF. The CDR3 coding sequence is TGTGCCAGCCAGGGTGCGCCCTACAATGAGCAGTTCTTC.